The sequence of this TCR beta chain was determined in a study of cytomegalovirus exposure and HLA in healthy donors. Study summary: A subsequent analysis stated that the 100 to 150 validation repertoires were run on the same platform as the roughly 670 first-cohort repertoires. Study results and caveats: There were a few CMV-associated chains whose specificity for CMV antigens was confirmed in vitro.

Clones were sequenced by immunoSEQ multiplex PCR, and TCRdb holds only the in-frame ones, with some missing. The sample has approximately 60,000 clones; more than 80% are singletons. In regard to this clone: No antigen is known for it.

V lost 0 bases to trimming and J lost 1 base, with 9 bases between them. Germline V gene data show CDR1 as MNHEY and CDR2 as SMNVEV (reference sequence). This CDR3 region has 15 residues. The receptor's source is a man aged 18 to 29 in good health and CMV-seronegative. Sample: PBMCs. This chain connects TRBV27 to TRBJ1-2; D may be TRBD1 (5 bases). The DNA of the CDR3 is TGTGCCAGCAGTTTATCGGGGGGGGGTAACTATGGCTACACCTTC. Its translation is CASSLSGGGNYGYTF.